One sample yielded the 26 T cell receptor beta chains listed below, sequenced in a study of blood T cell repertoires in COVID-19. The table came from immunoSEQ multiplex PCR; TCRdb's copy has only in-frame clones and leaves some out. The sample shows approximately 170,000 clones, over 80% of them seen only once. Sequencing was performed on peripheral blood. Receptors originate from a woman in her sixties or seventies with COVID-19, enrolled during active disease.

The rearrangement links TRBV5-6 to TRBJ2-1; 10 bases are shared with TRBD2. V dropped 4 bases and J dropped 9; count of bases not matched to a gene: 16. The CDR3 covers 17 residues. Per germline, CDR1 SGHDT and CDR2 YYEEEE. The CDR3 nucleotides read TGTGCCAGCAGCCTAGGACTAGCGGCAAACGGGAGGACTGAGCAGTTCTTC. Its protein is CASSLGLAANGRTEQFF.

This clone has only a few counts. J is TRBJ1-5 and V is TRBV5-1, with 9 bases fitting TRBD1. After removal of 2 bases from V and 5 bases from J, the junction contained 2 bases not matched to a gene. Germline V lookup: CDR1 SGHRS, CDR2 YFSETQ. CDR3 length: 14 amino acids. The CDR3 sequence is CASSFGTGYQPQHF. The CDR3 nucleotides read TGCGCCAGCAGCTTCGGGACAGGGTATCAGCCCCAGCATTTT.

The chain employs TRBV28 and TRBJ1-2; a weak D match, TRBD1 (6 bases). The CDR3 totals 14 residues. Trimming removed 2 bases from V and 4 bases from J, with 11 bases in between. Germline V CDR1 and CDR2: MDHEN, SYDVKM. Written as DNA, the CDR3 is TGTGCCAGCAGTTTAGGGGGGGCCCGCTATGGCTACACCTTC. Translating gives CASSLGGARYGYTF.

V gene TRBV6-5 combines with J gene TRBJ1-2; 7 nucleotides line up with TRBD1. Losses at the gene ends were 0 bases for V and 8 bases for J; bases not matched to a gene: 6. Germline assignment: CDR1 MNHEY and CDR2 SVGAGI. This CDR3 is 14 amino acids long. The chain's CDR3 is CASSYSDRVGGYTF. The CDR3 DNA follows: TGTGCCAGCAGTTACTCCGACAGGGTTGGGGGCTACACCTTC.

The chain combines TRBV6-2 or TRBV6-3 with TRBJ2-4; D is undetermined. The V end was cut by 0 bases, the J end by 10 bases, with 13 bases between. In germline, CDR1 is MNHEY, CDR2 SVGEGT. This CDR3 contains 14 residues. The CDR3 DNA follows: TGTGCCAGCAGTTACTCGGGCAGTATAGGAATTCAGTACTTC. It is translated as CASSYSGSIGIQYF.

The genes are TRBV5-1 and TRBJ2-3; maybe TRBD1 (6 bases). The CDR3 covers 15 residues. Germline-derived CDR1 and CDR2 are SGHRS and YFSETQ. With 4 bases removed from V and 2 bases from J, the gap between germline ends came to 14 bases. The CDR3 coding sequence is TGCGCCAGCAGCCCTCACGGACAGCCCACAGATACGCAGTATTTT. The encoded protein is CASSPHGQPTDTQYF.

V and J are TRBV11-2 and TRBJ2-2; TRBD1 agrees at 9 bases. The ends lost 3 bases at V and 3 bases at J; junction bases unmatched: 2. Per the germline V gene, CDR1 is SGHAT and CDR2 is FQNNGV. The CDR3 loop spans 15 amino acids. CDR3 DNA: TGTGCCAGCAGCTTGGGGGACAGGGACACCGGGGAGCTGTTTTTT. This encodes CASSLGDRDTGELFF.

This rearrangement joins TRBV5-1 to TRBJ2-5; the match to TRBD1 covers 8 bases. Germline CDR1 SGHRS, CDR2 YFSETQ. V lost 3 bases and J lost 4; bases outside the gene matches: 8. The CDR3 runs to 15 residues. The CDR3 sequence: CASSYGQGVGETQYF. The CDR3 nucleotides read TGCGCCAGCAGCTATGGACAGGGAGTCGGAGAGACCCAGTACTTC.

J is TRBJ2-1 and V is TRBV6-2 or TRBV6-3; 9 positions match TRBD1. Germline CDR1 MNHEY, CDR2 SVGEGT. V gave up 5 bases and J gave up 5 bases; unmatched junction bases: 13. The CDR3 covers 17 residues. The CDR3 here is CASSLNPYRGPHNEQFF. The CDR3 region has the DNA TGTGCCAGCAGTCTAAATCCCTACAGGGGGCCGCACAATGAGCAGTTCTTC.

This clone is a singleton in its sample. CDR3 sequence (DNA): TGCGCCACCGCCTGGCTAGGGAACACTGAAGCTTTCTTT. Translated: CATAWLGNTEAFF. J is TRBJ1-1 and V is TRBV10-2; the D is unclear. There are 13 residues in the CDR3. Trimming left V 10 bases short and J 1 base short, with 13 bases between. Germline CDR1 and CDR2: WSHSY and SAAADI.

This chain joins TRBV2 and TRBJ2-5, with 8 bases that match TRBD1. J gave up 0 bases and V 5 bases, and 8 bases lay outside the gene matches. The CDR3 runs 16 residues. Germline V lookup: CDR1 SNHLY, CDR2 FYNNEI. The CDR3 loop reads CASSRITGGHQETQYF. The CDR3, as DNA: TGTGCCAGCAGTCGTATCACAGGGGGTCACCAAGAGACCCAGTACTTC.

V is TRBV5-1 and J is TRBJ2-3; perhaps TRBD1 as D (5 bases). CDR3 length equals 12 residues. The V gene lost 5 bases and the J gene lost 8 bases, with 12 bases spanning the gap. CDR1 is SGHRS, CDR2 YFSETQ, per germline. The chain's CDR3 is CASRFIGVTQYF. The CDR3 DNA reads TGCGCCAGCAGATTTATAGGGGTTACGCAGTATTTT.

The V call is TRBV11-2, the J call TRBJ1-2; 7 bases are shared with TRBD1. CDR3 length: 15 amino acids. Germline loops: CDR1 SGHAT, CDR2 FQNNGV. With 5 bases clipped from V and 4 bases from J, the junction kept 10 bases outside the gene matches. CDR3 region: CASSALDRLTYGYTF. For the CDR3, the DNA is TGTGCCAGCAGCGCTTTGGACAGGCTAACCTATGGCTACACCTTC.

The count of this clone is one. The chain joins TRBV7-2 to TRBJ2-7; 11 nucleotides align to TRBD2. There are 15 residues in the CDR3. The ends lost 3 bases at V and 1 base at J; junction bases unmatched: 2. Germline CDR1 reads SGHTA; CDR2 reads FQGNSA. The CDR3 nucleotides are TGTGCCAGCAGCTTTCCTAGCGGGAGGTCCTACGAGCAGTACTTC. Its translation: CASSFPSGRSYEQYF.

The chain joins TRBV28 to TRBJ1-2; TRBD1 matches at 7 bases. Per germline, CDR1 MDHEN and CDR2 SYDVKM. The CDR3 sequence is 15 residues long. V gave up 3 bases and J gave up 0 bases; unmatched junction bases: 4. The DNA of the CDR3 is TGTGCCAGCAGTTTCCAAGGACAGGCTAACTATGGCTACACCTTC. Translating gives CASSFQGQANYGYTF.

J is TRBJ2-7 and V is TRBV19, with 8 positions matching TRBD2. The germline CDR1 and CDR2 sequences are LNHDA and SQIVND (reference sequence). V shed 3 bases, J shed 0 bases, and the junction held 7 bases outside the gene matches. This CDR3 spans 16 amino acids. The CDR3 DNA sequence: TGTGCCAGTAGTATTACTAGCGGAAAAAGCTCCTACGAGCAGTACTTC. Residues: CASSITSGKSSYEQYF. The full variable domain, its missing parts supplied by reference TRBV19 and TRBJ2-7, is DGGITQSPKYLFRKEGQNVTLSCEQNLNHDAMYWYRQDPGQGLRLIYYSQIVNDFQKGDIAEGYSVSREKKESFPLTVTSAQKNPTAFYLCASSITSGKSSYEQYFGPGTRLTVT.

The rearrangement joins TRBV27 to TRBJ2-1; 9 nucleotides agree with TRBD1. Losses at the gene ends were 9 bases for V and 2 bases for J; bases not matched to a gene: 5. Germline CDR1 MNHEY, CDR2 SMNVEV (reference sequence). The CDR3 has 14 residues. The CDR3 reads CASSRDRAYNEQFF. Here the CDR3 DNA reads TGTGCCAGTAGCCGGGACAGGGCCTACAATGAGCAGTTCTTC.

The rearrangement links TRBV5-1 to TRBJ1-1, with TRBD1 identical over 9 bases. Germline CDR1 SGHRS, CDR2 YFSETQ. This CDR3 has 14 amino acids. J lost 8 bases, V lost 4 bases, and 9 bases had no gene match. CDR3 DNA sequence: TGCGCCAGCAGCGTTACCGGGACAGGGCAAGAAGCTTTCTTT. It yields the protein CASSVTGTGQEAFF.

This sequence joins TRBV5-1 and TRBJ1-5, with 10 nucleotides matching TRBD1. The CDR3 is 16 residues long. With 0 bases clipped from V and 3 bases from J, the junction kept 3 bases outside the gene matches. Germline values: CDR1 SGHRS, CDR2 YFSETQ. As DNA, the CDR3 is TGCGCCAGCAGCTTGGGTGGGACAGGGGACAATCAGCCCCAGCATTTT. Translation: CASSLGGTGDNQPQHF.

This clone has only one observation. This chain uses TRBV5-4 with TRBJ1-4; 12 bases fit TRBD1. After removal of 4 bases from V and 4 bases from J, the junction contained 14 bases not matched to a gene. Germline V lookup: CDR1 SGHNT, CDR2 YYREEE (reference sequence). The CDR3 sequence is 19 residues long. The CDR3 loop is CASSPQKGTGGTSNEKLFF. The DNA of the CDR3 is TGTGCCAGCAGCCCCCAAAAGGGGACAGGGGGCACTAGTAATGAAAAACTGTTTTTT.

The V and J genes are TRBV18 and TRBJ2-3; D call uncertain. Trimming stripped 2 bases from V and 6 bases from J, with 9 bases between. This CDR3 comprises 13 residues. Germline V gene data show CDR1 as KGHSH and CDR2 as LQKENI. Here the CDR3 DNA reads TGTGCCAGCTCACCAGAGAGACTCGATACGCAGTATTTT. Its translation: CASSPERLDTQYF.

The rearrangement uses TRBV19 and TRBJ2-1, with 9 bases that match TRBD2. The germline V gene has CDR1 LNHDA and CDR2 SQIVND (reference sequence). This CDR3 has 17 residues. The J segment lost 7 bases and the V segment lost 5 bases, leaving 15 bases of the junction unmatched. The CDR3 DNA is TGTGCCAGTAGTCCACGCACTAGCGGGTGGTACATGAATGAGCAGTTCTTC. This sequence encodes CASSPRTSGWYMNEQFF.

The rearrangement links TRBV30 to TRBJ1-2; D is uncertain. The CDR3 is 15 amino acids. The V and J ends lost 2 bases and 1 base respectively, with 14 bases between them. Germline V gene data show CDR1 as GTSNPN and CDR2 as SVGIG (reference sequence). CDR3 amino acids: CAWSPPGGNNYGYTF. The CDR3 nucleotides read TGTGCCTGGAGTCCCCCGGGAGGGAATAACTATGGCTACACCTTC.

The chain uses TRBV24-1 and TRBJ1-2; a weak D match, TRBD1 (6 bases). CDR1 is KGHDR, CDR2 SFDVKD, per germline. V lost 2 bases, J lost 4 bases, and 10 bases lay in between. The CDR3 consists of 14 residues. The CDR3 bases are TGTGCCACCAGTGATTACAGGGTTGGCTATGGCTACACCTTC. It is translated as CATSDYRVGYGYTF.

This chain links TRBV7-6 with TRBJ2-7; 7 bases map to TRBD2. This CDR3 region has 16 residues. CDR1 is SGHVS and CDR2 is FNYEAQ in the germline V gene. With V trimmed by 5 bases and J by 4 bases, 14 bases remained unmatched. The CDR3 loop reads CASSIAEVKGGYEQYF. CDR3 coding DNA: TGTGCCAGCAGCATCGCAGAGGTAAAGGGAGGGTACGAGCAGTACTTC.

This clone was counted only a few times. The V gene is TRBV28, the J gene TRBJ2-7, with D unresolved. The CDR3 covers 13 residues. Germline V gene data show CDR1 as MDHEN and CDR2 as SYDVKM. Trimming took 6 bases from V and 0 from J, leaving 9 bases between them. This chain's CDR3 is CASRAFGSYEQYF. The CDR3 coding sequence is TGTGCCAGCAGGGCCTTTGGCTCCTACGAGCAGTACTTC. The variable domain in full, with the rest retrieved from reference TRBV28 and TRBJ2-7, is DVKVTQSSRYLVKRTGEKVFLECVQDMDHENMFWYRQDPGLGLRLIYFSYDVKMKEKGDIPEGYSVSREKKERFSLILESASTNQTSMYLCASRAFGSYEQYFGPGTRLTVT.